These 24 T cell receptor beta chains were all obtained from the same sample, sequenced in a study of T cell responses to AZD1222 COVID-19 vaccine. Here immunoSEQ multiplex PCR was the method, and the copy in TCRdb shows in-frame clones only, minus some. Of 100,000 or so clones detected, 88% appear once; the ten largest clones hold about 2.9%. The sample in question was peripheral blood, obtained on day 0 of AZD1222 vaccination. Receptor source: an adult in good health.

V is TRBV5-1 and J is TRBJ2-3; D remains ambiguous. The CDR3 spans 16 residues. V lost 2 bases, J lost 4 bases, and 17 bases lay in between. Germline CDR1 and CDR2: SGHRS and YFSETQ. CDR3 nucleotide sequence: TGCGCCAGCAGCTTCTTGCCGGCCTCGAGCCCAGATACGCAGTATTTT. Residues: CASSFLPASSPDTQYF.

The chain joins TRBV28 to TRBJ2-7; no definite D call. Germline values: CDR1 MDHEN, CDR2 SYDVKM. The CDR3 sequence is 15 residues long. V was cut by 3 bases and J by 3 bases, with 15 bases left in between. This chain's CDR3 is CASSFLGRRNYEQYF. The CDR3 nucleotides are TGTGCCAGCAGTTTTTTGGGCCGGCGGAACTACGAGCAGTACTTC.

This clone was found a few times. The V call is TRBV7-8, the J call TRBJ1-2; weak D call: TRBD1 (5 bases). Trimming shortened V by 2 bases and J by 7 bases, and 17 bases separated the two germline ends. The germline V gene has CDR1 SGHVS and CDR2 FQNEAQ. The CDR3 length is 15 residues. CDR3 DNA sequence: TGTGCCAGCAGCTTATTTAAGGGACCCGCTGGTGGCTACACCTTC. Protein product: CASSLFKGPAGGYTF. The full variable domain, with the rest looked up from reference TRBV7-8 and TRBJ1-2, is GAGVSQSPRYKVAKRGQDVALRCDPISGHVSLFWYQQALGQGPEFLTYFQNEAQLDKSGLPSDRFFAERPEGSVSTLKIQRTQQEDSAVYLCASSLFKGPAGGYTFGSGTRLTVV.

This clone is medium-sized in the sample. This chain joins TRBV27 and TRBJ2-2; D gene unclear. CDR3 length: 14 amino acids. In germline, CDR1 is MNHEY, CDR2 SMNVEV (reference sequence). Trimming removed 7 bases from V and 0 bases from J, with 9 bases in between. The chain's CDR3 is CASKSAPNTGELFF. DNA for the CDR3: TGTGCCAGCAAAAGTGCACCGAACACCGGGGAGCTGTTTTTT.

This chain connects TRBV28 to TRBJ1-2; TRBD1 is a possible D gene (5 bases). Germline V lookup: CDR1 MDHEN, CDR2 SYDVKM. V lost 6 bases, J lost 4 bases, and 15 bases lay in between. The CDR3 contains 14 residues. The CDR3 here is CASSVRGGPYGYTF. DNA of the CDR3: TGTGCCAGCAGCGTAAGGGGAGGACCCTATGGCTACACCTTC.

This clone was seen more than once but under ten times. The rearrangement joins TRBV18 to TRBJ1-3; no clear D. The germline V gene has CDR1 KGHSH and CDR2 LQKENI. V was clipped by 2 bases and J by 6 bases, with 11 bases between them. The CDR3 totals 14 residues. CDR3 residues: CASSPVIVENTIYF. For the CDR3, the DNA is TGTGCCAGCTCACCAGTAATAGTAGAAAACACCATATATTTT.

This clone occurred a few times. V gene TRBV6-2 or TRBV6-3 combines with J gene TRBJ2-7, with 9 bases fitting TRBD1. The ends lost 0 bases at V and 3 bases at J; junction bases unmatched: 0. Germline assignment: CDR1 MNHEY and CDR2 SVGEGT. This CDR3 contains 14 residues. CDR3 loop: CASSYSTGGYEQYF. CDR3 DNA: TGTGCCAGCAGTTACTCGACAGGGGGCTACGAGCAGTACTTC.

The chain uses TRBV3-1 (or the pseudogene TRBV3-2) and TRBJ2-7, with 7 bases that match TRBD2. The ends lost 4 bases at V and 0 bases at J; junction bases unmatched: 3. This CDR3 region has 14 residues. Germline assignment: CDR1 LGHDT and CDR2 YNNKEL (reference sequence). The CDR3 coding sequence is TGTGCCAGCAGCCGTGGGGGGGGCTCCTACGAGCAGTACTTC. Its translation is CASSRGGGSYEQYF.

The chain uses TRBV9 and TRBJ2-2; 8 bases line up with TRBD1. The CDR3 runs to 16 residues. Germline V gene sequence: CDR1 SGDLS, CDR2 YYNGEE. V trimming: 1 base; J trimming: 6 bases; junction bases outside the gene matches: 8. Written as DNA, the CDR3 is TGTGCCAGCAGCGTAACGGACAGGGCCGGCGCCGGGGAGCTGTTTTTT. It encodes CASSVTDRAGAGELFF. Drawing the rest from reference TRBV9 and TRBJ2-2, the complete variable domain is DSGVTQTPKHLITATGQRVTLRCSPRSGDLSVYWYQQSLDQGLQFLIQYYNGEERAKGNILERFSAQQFPDLHSELNLSSLELGDSALYFCASSVTDRAGAGELFFGEGSRLTVL.

The gene calls are TRBV15 and TRBJ2-7; unclear D gene. The germline V and J ends were trimmed by 0 bases and 5 bases, with 8 bases remaining between them. This CDR3 is built from 13 residues. CDR1 and CDR2 (germline): LNHNV, YYDKDF (reference sequence). CDR3 region: CATSRDLEDEQYF. CDR3 nucleotide sequence: TGTGCCACCAGCAGAGATCTAGAGGACGAGCAGTACTTC.

This clone was seen a few times. The V and J genes are TRBV5-4 and TRBJ2-7; D not certain. Trimming cost V 1 base and J 4 bases, with 6 bases left between them. Germline assignment: CDR1 SGHNT and CDR2 YYREEE (reference sequence). The CDR3 totals 12 residues. The CDR3: CASSLLGYEQYF. In DNA, the CDR3 is TGTGCCAGCAGCTTGTTGGGATACGAGCAGTACTTC. Full variable domain (outside the CDR3, taken from reference TRBV5-4 and TRBJ2-7): ETGVTQSPTHLIKTRGQQVTLRCSSQSGHNTVSWYQQALGQGPQFIFQYYREEENGRGNFPPRFSGLQFPNYSSELNVNALELDDSALYLCASSLLGYEQYFGPGTRLTVT.

CDR3 in amino acids: CASSGSGTILDSANVLTF. The DNA of the CDR3 is TGTGCCAGTAGCGGGTCTGGGACGATACTCGACTCGGCGAACGTCCTGACTTTC. V usage is TRBV19 and J usage is TRBJ2-6; the D call may be TRBD1 or TRBD2 (5 bases each). Germline loops: CDR1 LNHDA, CDR2 SQIVND (reference sequence). CDR3 length: 18 amino acids. Deletions cut 6 bases from V and 10 bases from J, with 28 bases between.

The chain couples TRBV10-3 to TRBJ2-3; 11 positions agree with TRBD1. Trimming cost V 10 bases and J 1 base; bases outside gene matches: 1. Germline V gene sequence: CDR1 ENHRY, CDR2 SYGVKD. This CDR3 comprises 13 residues. As DNA, the CDR3 is TGTGCCACGGGACAGGGGGGCACAGATACGCAGTATTTT. Translated, it gives CATGQGGTDTQYF.

The chain couples TRBV5-1 to TRBJ2-7; tentatively, D is TRBD1 or TRBD2 (5 bases each). This CDR3 contains 15 residues. Looked up from germline, CDR1 is SGHRS and CDR2 is YFSETQ. Trimming cost V 1 base and J 0 bases, with 11 bases left between them. The CDR3 DNA reads TGCGCCAGCAGCTTGTTTTCGGGACCCTCCTACGAGCAGTACTTC. Protein sequence: CASSLFSGPSYEQYF.

The rearrangement links TRBV4-1 to TRBJ1-2; no firm D call. Germline values: CDR1 MGHRA, CDR2 YSYEKL. The ends were cut back, 0 bases at V and 7 bases at J, with 9 bases in the middle. The CDR3 spans 13 residues. The chain's CDR3 is CASSQDWGFGYTF. CDR3 nucleotides: TGCGCCAGCAGCCAAGATTGGGGATTTGGCTACACCTTC.

The chain recombines TRBV13 with TRBJ2-7; 11 nucleotides line up with TRBD2. Germline-derived CDR1 and CDR2 are PRHDT and FYEKMQ (reference sequence). The trim removed 3 bases at V and 3 bases at J, leaving 1 base unmatched. CDR3 length: 14 amino acids. The CDR3: CASSLGLADYEQYF. In DNA form, the CDR3 reads TGTGCCAGCAGCTTGGGACTAGCGGACTACGAGCAGTACTTC.

This rearrangement joins TRBV11-3 to TRBJ1-1; D ambiguous. The CDR3 is 13 amino acids. Germline assignment: CDR1 SGHNT and CDR2 YENEEA. Trimming took 2 bases from V and 1 from J, leaving 5 bases between them. The CDR3 DNA is TGTGCCAGCAGCTTAAAACCGAACACTGAAGCTTTCTTT. It encodes CASSLKPNTEAFF.

The chain combines TRBV10-3 with TRBJ2-7, with 7 positions matching TRBD2. J lost 4 bases, V lost 4 bases, and 4 bases had no gene match. The CDR3 consists of 13 residues. CDR1 and CDR2 (germline): ENHRY, SYGVKD. The CDR3 sequence is CAISAPGGYEQYF. The CDR3 nucleotides are TGTGCCATCAGTGCCCCGGGGGGATACGAGCAGTACTTC.

The chain uses TRBV28 and TRBJ2-7; TRBD2 is a possible D gene (9 bases). There are 18 residues in the CDR3. V was shortened by 6 bases and J by 7 bases, with 31 bases between the two germline ends. Germline V lookup: CDR1 MDHEN, CDR2 SYDVKM. CDR3 sequence (DNA): TGTGCCAGCAGATTACTGACAGGGGAGAATAGCGGGAGTAGGGAGCAGTACTTC. Amino acid sequence: CASRLLTGENSGSREQYF. The whole variable domain, remainder taken from reference TRBV28 and TRBJ2-7, is DVKVTQSSRYLVKRTGEKVFLECVQDMDHENMFWYRQDPGLGLRLIYFSYDVKMKEKGDIPEGYSVSREKKERFSLILESASTNQTSMYLCASRLLTGENSGSREQYFGPGTRLTVT.

Only one count was recorded for this clone. The chain uses TRBV5-4 and TRBJ2-2, with 10 bases aligning to TRBD2. V shed 0 bases, J shed 6 bases, and the junction held 5 bases outside the gene matches. The length of the CDR3 is 16 residues. CDR1 and CDR2 from the germline V gene are SGHNT and YYREEE (reference sequence). The chain's CDR3 is CASSLVALAGAGELFF. CDR3 bases: TGTGCCAGCAGCTTGGTGGCCCTAGCGGGAGCCGGGGAGCTGTTTTTT.

The chain is built from TRBV10-3 and TRBJ2-7; 7 nucleotides match TRBD2. Per the germline V gene, CDR1 is ENHRY and CDR2 is SYGVKD. The length of the CDR3 is 14 residues. Trimming removed 1 base from V and 4 bases from J; junction bases left unmatched: 4. The CDR3 spells CAISEWGGDYEQYF. The CDR3 DNA reads as TGTGCCATCAGTGAGTGGGGGGGAGATTACGAGCAGTACTTC.

The rearrangement links TRBV15 to TRBJ2-5; tentatively, D is TRBD2 (6 bases). V lost 5 bases and J lost 5, with 12 bases in between. CDR1 is LNHNV, CDR2 YYDKDF, per germline (reference sequence). The CDR3 consists of 13 residues. The CDR3 is CATSGGNLETQYF. The CDR3 DNA reads as TGTGCCACCAGCGGGGGGAATTTGGAGACCCAGTACTTC.

The chain is built from TRBV18 and TRBJ2-7; unclear D gene. Germline loops: CDR1 KGHSH, CDR2 LQKENI. CDR3 length equals 16 residues. V was clipped by 2 bases and J by 0 bases, with 14 bases between them. In nucleotides, the CDR3 is TGTGCCAGCTCACCATTCTCACCATCGGTCTCCTACGAGCAGTACTTC. It specifies CASSPFSPSVSYEQYF.

The rearrangement links TRBV5-1 to TRBJ1-2; D is undetermined. The CDR3 extends over 16 amino acids. CDR1 is SGHRS and CDR2 is YFSETQ in the germline V gene. Trimming took off 4 bases at V and 0 bases at J, with 16 bases between the two ends. Written as DNA, the CDR3 is TGCGCCAGCAGCGCCGCGATGAGCCGCGCTAACTATGGCTACACCTTC. The encoded protein is CASSAAMSRANYGYTF.